This entry lists 22 T cell receptor beta chains sequenced from one sample in a study of beta chain features in type 1 diabetes (dated by TCRdb to about 2018). Libraries were constructed by the immunoSEQ multiplex PCR assay. The entire amount of isolated RNA was reverse transcribed using the High Capacity cDNA Reverse Transcription Kit, so the sequenced TCRB transcripts were expressed ones. The table comes from immuneACCESS by way of TCRdb, which keeps in-frame sequences with V and J called. Part of the clones is missing from these tables; in studies checked, under half for an unresolved V gene and the rest for unknown reasons. The sample table holds roughly 450,000 clones, of which roughly 14% were seen once. About 0.04% of the sample is held by the ten biggest clonotypes. Sequences were obtained from naive CD4+ T cells from blood. In the paper's terms, the cell subset or site label means: true naive CD4+ T cells. The origin of the receptors is a man aged 30-40 years in good health.

This clone has more than one count but fewer than ten. The genes are TRBV7-6 and TRBJ1-5, with a weak D call TRBD1 (6 bases). The length of the CDR3 is 20 residues. V dropped 0 bases and J dropped 3 bases, with 24 bases sitting between them. Germline CDR1 SGHVS, CDR2 FNYEAQ. As DNA, the CDR3 is TGTGCCAGCAGCTTAGCGGGGACATTGACGCCCTGGGGGATCAATCAGCCCCAGCATTTT. This codes for CASSLAGTLTPWGINQPQHF.

V gene TRBV30 combines with J gene TRBJ1-1; D gene ambiguous. The CDR3 consists of 11 residues. V lost 7 bases, J lost 8 bases, and 14 bases lay in between. The germline CDR1 and CDR2 sequences are GTSNPN and SVGIG (reference sequence). The CDR3 loop is CAFVPGEEAFF. In nucleotides, the CDR3 is TGTGCCTTTGTTCCGGGAGAGGAAGCTTTCTTT.

The V and J genes are TRBV4-3 and TRBJ2-1; 9 bases fit TRBD1. Trimming removed 3 bases from V and 2 bases from J; junction bases left unmatched: 2. Per germline, CDR1 LGHNA and CDR2 YSLEER. The CDR3 covers 15 residues. As DNA, the CDR3 is TGCGCCAGCAGCCAGGGACAGGGCCCCTACAATGAGCAGTTCTTC. Translation: CASSQGQGPYNEQFF.

The rearrangement links TRBV5-6 to TRBJ2-2, with 16 bases that match TRBD2. Losses at the gene ends were 4 bases for V and 6 bases for J; bases not matched to a gene: 3. Germline V gene lookup returns CDR1 SGHDT and CDR2 YYEEEE. There are 16 residues in the CDR3. The CDR3 DNA is TGTGCCAGCAGCCTGGGACTAGCGGGAGGGGCCGGGGAGCTGTTTTTT. Protein product: CASSLGLAGGAGELFF. Based on the CDR3 plus reference TRBV5-6 and TRBJ2-2, the full variable domain is DAGVTQSPTHLIKTRGQQVTLRCSPKSGHDTVSWYQQALGQGPQFIFQYYEEEERQRGNFPDRFSGHQFPNYSSELNVNALLLGDSALYLCASSLGLAGGAGELFFGEGSRLTVL.

This clone has a handful of counts. The chain recombines TRBV6-1 with TRBJ1-2, with 9 nucleotides matching TRBD1. The CDR3 covers 13 residues. Germline V gene lookup returns CDR1 MNHNS and CDR2 SASEGT. V was pared by 4 bases and J by 6 bases, with 3 bases of the junction left unmatched. CDR3 in amino acids: CASSAGTGNGYTF. The CDR3 DNA reads as TGTGCCAGCAGTGCGGGGACAGGGAATGGCTACACCTTC.

The V gene is TRBV5-1, the J gene TRBJ1-1; D gene uncertain. The germline V gene has CDR1 SGHRS and CDR2 YFSETQ. The CDR3 has 15 amino acids. Trimming removed 4 bases at V and 3 bases at J, with 16 bases between. The CDR3: CASSALAPGDTEAFF. Here the CDR3 DNA reads TGCGCCAGCAGCGCTCTAGCCCCCGGGGACACTGAAGCTTTCTTT.

V gene TRBV7-2 combines with J gene TRBJ2-1; no reliable D call. CDR3 size: 15 residues. Trimming removed 5 bases from V and 5 bases from J, with 16 bases in between. Germline loops: CDR1 SGHTA, CDR2 FQGNSA. The CDR3: CASSRAPRLNNEQFF. DNA of the CDR3: TGTGCCAGCAGCCGCGCCCCTCGGCTTAACAATGAGCAGTTCTTC.

Only a few counts were recorded for this clone. The genes are TRBV30 and TRBJ2-6, with D unclear. Germline V CDR1 and CDR2: GTSNPN, SVGIG (reference sequence). Trimming left V 7 bases short and J 1 base short, with 5 bases between. This CDR3 has 12 residues. This CDR3 is CALGSGANVLTF. CDR3 DNA sequence: TGTGCCTTAGGATCTGGGGCCAACGTCCTGACTTTC.

This chain connects TRBV14 to TRBJ2-3, with 7 bases identical to TRBD1. The CDR3 loop spans 14 amino acids. Germline V lookup: CDR1 SGHDN, CDR2 FVKESK. The junction had 6 bases not matched to a gene; V was cut back by 0 bases and J by 9 bases. The CDR3 loop reads CASSQDWQGGTQYF. CDR3 DNA sequence: TGTGCCAGCAGCCAAGACTGGCAAGGGGGCACGCAGTATTTT.

This clone was seen a handful of times. The chain links TRBV27 to TRBJ2-3; possibly TRBD1 or TRBD2 for D (5 bases each). Per the germline V gene, CDR1 is MNHEY and CDR2 is SMNVEV (reference sequence). V shed 8 bases and J shed 10 bases, with 19 bases lying between them. CDR3 length: 13 residues. CDR3 loop: CASGSSRDRAQYF. Here the CDR3 DNA reads TGTGCCAGCGGGTCTTCTAGGGACCGGGCGCAGTATTTT.

This clone appeared a few times. CDR3 DNA: TGCAGCGTTGTTTTCGGCTCCGGGACAGGGTCTTACACAACTAATGAAAAACTGTTTTTT. Its translation is CSVVFGSGTGSYTTNEKLFF. The chain employs TRBV29-1 and TRBJ1-4; 9 nucleotides agree with TRBD1. V lost 4 bases and J lost 0; bases outside the gene matches: 18. The V gene's germline CDR1 is SQVTM and CDR2 ANQGSEA. This CDR3 comprises 20 residues. The full variable domain, with the rest looked up from reference TRBV29-1 and TRBJ1-4, is SAVISQKPSRDICQRGTSLTIQCQVDSQVTMMFWYRQQPGQSLTLIATANQGSEATYESGFVIDKFPISRPNLTFSTLTVSNMSPEDSSIYLCSVVFGSGTGSYTTNEKLFFGSGTQLSVL.

V usage is TRBV7-8 and J usage is TRBJ2-3, with D possibly TRBD2 on 6 matching bases. This CDR3 has 15 residues. V was clipped by 3 bases and J by 2 bases, with 12 bases between them. Per germline, CDR1 SGHVS and CDR2 FQNEAQ. The chain's CDR3 is CASSFGRGFTDTQYF. The CDR3 bases are TGTGCCAGCAGCTTTGGTCGGGGGTTCACAGATACGCAGTATTTT. The variable domain in full, completed from reference TRBV7-8 and TRBJ2-3, reads GAGVSQSPRYKVAKRGQDVALRCDPISGHVSLFWYQQALGQGPEFLTYFQNEAQLDKSGLPSDRFFAERPEGSVSTLKIQRTQQEDSAVYLCASSFGRGFTDTQYFGPGTRLTVL.

This clone was observed a handful of times. This chain joins TRBV14 and TRBJ1-2, with a possible D match to TRBD1 (5 bases). The CDR3 has 15 residues. The germline V gene encodes CDR1 SGHDN and CDR2 FVKESK. The germline V and J ends were trimmed by 0 bases and 7 bases, with 15 bases remaining between them. The CDR3 protein is CASSQDVLGTSGYTF. The CDR3 DNA is TGTGCCAGCAGCCAAGACGTTTTGGGGACCAGTGGCTACACCTTC.

This chain links TRBV19 with TRBJ2-7, with unresolved D. Per the germline V gene, CDR1 is LNHDA and CDR2 is SQIVND (reference sequence). This CDR3 spans 13 amino acids. Trimming took 4 bases from V and 6 from J, leaving 13 bases between them. This CDR3 is CASSTGPFSEQYV. The DNA for the CDR3 is TGTGCCAGTAGTACCGGGCCCTTCTCCGAGCAGTACGTC.

This clone was seen a few times. The genes are TRBV7-2 and TRBJ2-4; the D gene is possibly TRBD2 (6 bases). This CDR3 is built from 16 residues. The V end was cut by 4 bases, the J end by 0 bases, with 13 bases between. Germline V gives CDR1 SGHTA, CDR2 FQGNSA. The CDR3 DNA reads TGTGCCAGCAGCTCCCTCGGGAGTCTAGCCAAAAACATTCAGTACTTC. Protein product: CASSSLGSLAKNIQYF.

The chain combines TRBV5-1 with TRBJ2-1; a weak D match, TRBD1 (5 bases). This CDR3 has 15 residues. V was clipped by 1 base and J by 3 bases, with 11 bases between them. Germline-derived CDR1 and CDR2 are SGHRS and YFSETQ. The DNA of the CDR3 is TGCGCCAGCAGCTTGCCCATTGACAGCTACAATGAGCAGTTCTTC. This translates into CASSLPIDSYNEQFF. Looking up the rest from reference TRBV5-1 and TRBJ2-1 gives the full variable domain: KAGVTQTPRYLIKTRGQQVTLSCSPISGHRSVSWYQQTPGQGLQFLFEYFSETQRNKGNFPGRFSGRQFSNSRSEMNVSTLELGDSALYLCASSLPIDSYNEQFFGPGTRLTVL.

This chain connects TRBV29-1 to TRBJ1-4; 8 nucleotides agree with TRBD1. Germline V gives CDR1 SQVTM, CDR2 ANQGSEA. The CDR3 spans 13 residues. V lost 7 bases and J lost 7; bases outside the gene matches: 8. The CDR3 loop is CSASGGVGEKLFF. For the CDR3, the DNA is TGCAGCGCATCAGGGGGCGTGGGTGAAAAACTGTTTTTT.

This clone was detected a few times. The chain recombines TRBV30 with TRBJ2-1; 8 positions match TRBD2. The CDR3 has 15 amino acids. V dropped 4 bases and J dropped 5; count of bases not matched to a gene: 10. Looked up from germline, CDR1 is GTSNPN and CDR2 is SVGIG (reference sequence). Here the CDR3 DNA reads TGTGCCTGGAAATCCTCCGGGACTAGACACAATGAGCAGTTCTTC. Translated, it gives CAWKSSGTRHNEQFF.

This clone was seen a handful of times. This chain links TRBV7-2 with TRBJ2-3; 8 bases are a match to TRBD1. The trim removed 2 bases at V and 3 bases at J, leaving 7 bases unmatched. CDR1 SGHTA and CDR2 FQGNSA come from the germline V gene. The CDR3 has 16 residues. The CDR3 sequence is CASSLYRDRRTDTQYF. The CDR3 DNA sequence: TGTGCCAGCAGCTTATACCGGGACAGGAGAACAGATACGCAGTATTTT.

The chain couples TRBV19 to TRBJ1-2; D possibly corresponds to TRBD1 (5 bases). Trimming left V 3 bases short and J 4 bases short, with 12 bases between. This CDR3 is 14 amino acids long. CDR1 LNHDA and CDR2 SQIVND come from the germline V gene (reference sequence). Here the CDR3 reads CASSIPGPSYGYTF. In nucleotides, the CDR3 is TGTGCCAGTAGTATTCCGGGACCCAGCTATGGCTACACCTTC. Full variable domain (remainder filled in from reference TRBV19 and TRBJ1-2): DGGITQSPKYLFRKEGQNVTLSCEQNLNHDAMYWYRQDPGQGLRLIYYSQIVNDFQKGDIAEGYSVSREKKESFPLTVTSAQKNPTAFYLCASSIPGPSYGYTFGSGTRLTVV.

This clone was recorded a few times. The chain has TRBV30 and TRBJ2-1; 10 nucleotides align to TRBD2. Germline CDR1 reads GTSNPN; CDR2 reads SVGIG (reference sequence). The CDR3 is 15 residues long. V shed 2 bases and J 9 bases; nucleotides not matched to a gene: 10. CDR3 coding DNA: TGTGCCTGGAGTAGGCTAGCGGGAGCTTGGGGTGAGCAGTTCTTC. Translating gives CAWSRLAGAWGEQFF. The variable domain in full, completed from reference TRBV30 and TRBJ2-1, reads SQTIHQWPATLVQPVGSPLSLECTVEGTSNPNLYWYRQAAGRGLQLLFYSVGIGQISSEVPQNLSASRPQDRQFILSSKKLLLSDSGFYLCAWSRLAGAWGEQFFGPGTRLTVL.

The chain joins TRBV11-3 to TRBJ2-1; no clear D gene. Germline-derived CDR1 and CDR2 are SGHNT and YENEEA. Trimming removed 8 bases from V and 0 bases from J, with 5 bases in between. This CDR3 contains 12 residues. The CDR3 DNA follows: TGTGCCAGCCCCAGCTCCTACAATGAGCAGTTCTTC. This translates into CASPSSYNEQFF.